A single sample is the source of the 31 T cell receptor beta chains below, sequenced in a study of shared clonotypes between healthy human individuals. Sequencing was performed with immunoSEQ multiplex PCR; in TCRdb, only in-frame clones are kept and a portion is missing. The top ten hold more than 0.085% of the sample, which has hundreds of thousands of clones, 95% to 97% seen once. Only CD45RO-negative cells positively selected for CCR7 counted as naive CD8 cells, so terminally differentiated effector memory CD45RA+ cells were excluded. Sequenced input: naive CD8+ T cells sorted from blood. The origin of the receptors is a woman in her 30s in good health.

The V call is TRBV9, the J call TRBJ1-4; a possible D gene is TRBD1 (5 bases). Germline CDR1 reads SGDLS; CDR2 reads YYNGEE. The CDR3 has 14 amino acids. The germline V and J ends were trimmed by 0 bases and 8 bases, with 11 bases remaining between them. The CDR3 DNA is TGTGCCAGCAGCGTAGGGCAGGGTTGGGAAAAACTGTTTTTT. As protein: CASSVGQGWEKLFF.

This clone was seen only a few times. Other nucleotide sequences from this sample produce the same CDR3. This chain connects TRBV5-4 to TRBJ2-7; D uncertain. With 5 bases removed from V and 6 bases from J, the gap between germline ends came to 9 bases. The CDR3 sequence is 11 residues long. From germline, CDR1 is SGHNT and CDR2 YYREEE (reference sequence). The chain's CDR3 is CASSTSSEQYF. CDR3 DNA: TGTGCCAGCAGTACATCTAGCGAGCAGTACTTC. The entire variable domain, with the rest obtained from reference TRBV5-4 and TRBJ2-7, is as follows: ETGVTQSPTHLIKTRGQQVTLRCSSQSGHNTVSWYQQALGQGPQFIFQYYREEENGRGNFPPRFSGLQFPNYSSELNVNALELDDSALYLCASSTSSEQYFGPGTRLTVT.

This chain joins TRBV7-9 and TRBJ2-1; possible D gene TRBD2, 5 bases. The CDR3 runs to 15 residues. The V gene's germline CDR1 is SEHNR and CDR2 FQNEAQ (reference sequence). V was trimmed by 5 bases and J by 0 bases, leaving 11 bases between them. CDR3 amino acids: CASSAAGSSYNEQFF. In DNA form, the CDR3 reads TGTGCCAGCAGCGCGGCGGGTAGCTCCTACAATGAGCAGTTCTTC.

The CDR3 spells CASRDHYTGELFF. CDR3 in DNA: TGCGCCAGCAGGGACCACTACACCGGGGAGCTGTTTTTT. This rearrangement joins TRBV4-1 to TRBJ2-2; D remains ambiguous. The CDR3 contains 13 residues. Germline values: CDR1 MGHRA, CDR2 YSYEKL. Between the trimmed V and J ends, which lost 6 bases and 3 bases, there was a span of 8 bases.

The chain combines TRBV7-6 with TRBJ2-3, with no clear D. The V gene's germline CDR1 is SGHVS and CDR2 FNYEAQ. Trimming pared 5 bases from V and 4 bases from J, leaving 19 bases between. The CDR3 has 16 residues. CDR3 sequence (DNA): TGTGCCAGCAGCCCCGGAGTTGGTGGTCCCCCAGATACGCAGTATTTT. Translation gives CASSPGVGGPPDTQYF.

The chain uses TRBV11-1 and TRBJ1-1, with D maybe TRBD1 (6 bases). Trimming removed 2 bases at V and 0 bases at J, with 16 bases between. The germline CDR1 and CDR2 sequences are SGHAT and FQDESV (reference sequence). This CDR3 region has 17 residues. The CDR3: CASSLRQGISVNTEAFF. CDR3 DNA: TGTGCCAGCAGCTTAAGGCAGGGGATCAGCGTGAACACTGAAGCTTTCTTT. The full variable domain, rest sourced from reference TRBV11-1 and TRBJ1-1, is EAEVAQSPRYKITEKSQAVAFWCDPISGHATLYWYRQILGQGPELLVQFQDESVVDDSQLPKDRFSAERLKGVDSTLKIQPAELGDSAMYLCASSLRQGISVNTEAFFGQGTRLTVV.

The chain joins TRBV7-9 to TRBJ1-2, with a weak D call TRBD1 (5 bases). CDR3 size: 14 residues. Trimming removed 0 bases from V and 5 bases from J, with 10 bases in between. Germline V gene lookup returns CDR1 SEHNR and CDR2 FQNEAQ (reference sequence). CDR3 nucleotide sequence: TGTGCCAGCAGCTTAGCCCTCGGGGGTTATGGCTACACCTTC. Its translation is CASSLALGGYGYTF.

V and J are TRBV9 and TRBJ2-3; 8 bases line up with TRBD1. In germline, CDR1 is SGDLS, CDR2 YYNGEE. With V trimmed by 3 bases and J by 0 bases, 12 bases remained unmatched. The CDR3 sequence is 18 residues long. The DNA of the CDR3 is TGTGCCAGCAGCGGTAAGGACAGGGAAGGGAGAAGCACAGATACGCAGTATTTT. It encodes CASSGKDREGRSTDTQYF.

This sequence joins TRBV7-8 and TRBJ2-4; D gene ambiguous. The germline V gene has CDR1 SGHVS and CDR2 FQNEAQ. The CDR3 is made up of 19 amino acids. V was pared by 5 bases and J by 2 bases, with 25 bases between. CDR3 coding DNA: TGTGCCAGCAGCCCGTCTCCCCGGCCTGTACACTTGACCAAAAACATTCAGTACTTC. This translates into CASSPSPRPVHLTKNIQYF.

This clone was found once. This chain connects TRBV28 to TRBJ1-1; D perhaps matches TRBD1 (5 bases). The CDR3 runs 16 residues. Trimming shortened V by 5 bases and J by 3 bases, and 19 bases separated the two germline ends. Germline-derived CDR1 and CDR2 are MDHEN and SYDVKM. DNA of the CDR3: TGTGCCAGCAGTACAGGCCAAGGAGTAGGGGACACTGAAGCTTTCTTT. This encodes CASSTGQGVGDTEAFF.

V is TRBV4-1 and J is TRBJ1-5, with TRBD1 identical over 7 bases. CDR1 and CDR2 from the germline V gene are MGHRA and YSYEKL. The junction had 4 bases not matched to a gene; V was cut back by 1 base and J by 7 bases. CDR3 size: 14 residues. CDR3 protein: CASSQGPGGQPQHF. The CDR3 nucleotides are TGCGCCAGCAGCCAAGGGCCAGGGGGACAGCCCCAGCATTTT.

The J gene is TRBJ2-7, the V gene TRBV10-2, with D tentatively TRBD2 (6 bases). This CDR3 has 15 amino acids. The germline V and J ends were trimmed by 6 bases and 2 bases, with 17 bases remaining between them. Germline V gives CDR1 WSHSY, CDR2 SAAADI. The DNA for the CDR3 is TGCGCCAGCAGGTCGTCGTCGGGAGCTGCCTACGAGCAGTACTTC. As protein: CASRSSSGAAYEQYF.

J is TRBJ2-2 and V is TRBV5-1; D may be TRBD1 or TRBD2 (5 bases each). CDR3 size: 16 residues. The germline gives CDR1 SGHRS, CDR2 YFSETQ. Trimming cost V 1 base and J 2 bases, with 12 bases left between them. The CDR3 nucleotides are TGCGCCAGCAGCTTGTTGGGGACCGGTAACACCGGGGAGCTGTTTTTT. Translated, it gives CASSLLGTGNTGELFF.

The CDR3 spells CASSPDRGALSGANVLTF. CDR3 DNA: TGTGCCAGCAGCCCAGACAGGGGGGCCCTCTCTGGGGCCAACGTCCTGACTTTC. J is TRBJ2-6 and V is TRBV5-6; 9 bases match TRBD1. V was pared by 4 bases and J by 0 bases, with 8 bases of the junction left unmatched. CDR3 length: 18 residues. The germline gives CDR1 SGHDT, CDR2 YYEEEE.

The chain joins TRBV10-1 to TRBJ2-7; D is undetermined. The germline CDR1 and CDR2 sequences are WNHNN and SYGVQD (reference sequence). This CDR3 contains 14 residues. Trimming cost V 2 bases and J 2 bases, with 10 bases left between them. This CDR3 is CASSEGVLTYEQYF. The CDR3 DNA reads TGCGCCAGCAGTGAGGGGGTGCTTACCTACGAGCAGTACTTC.

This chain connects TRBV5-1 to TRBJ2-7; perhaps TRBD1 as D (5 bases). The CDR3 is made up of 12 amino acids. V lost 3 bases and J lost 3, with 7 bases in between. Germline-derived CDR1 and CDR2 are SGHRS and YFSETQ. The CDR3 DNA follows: TGCGCCAGCAGCTCCGACAGCTACGAGCAGTACTTC. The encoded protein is CASSSDSYEQYF.

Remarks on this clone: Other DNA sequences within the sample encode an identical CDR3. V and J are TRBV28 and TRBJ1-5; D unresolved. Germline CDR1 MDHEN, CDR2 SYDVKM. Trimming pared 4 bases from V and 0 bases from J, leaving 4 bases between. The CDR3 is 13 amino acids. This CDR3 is CASSYSSNQPQHF. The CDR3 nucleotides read TGTGCCAGCAGTTACTCTAGCAATCAGCCCCAGCATTTT.

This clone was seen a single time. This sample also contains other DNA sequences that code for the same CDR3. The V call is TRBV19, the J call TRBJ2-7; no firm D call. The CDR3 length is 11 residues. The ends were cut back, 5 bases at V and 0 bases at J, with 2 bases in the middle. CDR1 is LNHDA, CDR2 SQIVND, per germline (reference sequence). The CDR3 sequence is CASSGSYEQYF. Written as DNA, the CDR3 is TGTGCCAGTAGTGGCTCCTACGAGCAGTACTTC. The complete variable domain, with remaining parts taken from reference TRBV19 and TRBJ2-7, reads DGGITQSPKYLFRKEGQNVTLSCEQNLNHDAMYWYRQDPGQGLRLIYYSQIVNDFQKGDIAEGYSVSREKKESFPLTVTSAQKNPTAFYLCASSGSYEQYFGPGTRLTVT.

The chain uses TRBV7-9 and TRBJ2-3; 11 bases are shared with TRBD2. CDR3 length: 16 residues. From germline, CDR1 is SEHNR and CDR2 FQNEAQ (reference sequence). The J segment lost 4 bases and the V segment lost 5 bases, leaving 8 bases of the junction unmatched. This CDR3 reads CASSQRTSGPSDTQYF. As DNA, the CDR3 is TGTGCCAGCAGCCAACGGACTAGCGGGCCCTCAGATACGCAGTATTTT.

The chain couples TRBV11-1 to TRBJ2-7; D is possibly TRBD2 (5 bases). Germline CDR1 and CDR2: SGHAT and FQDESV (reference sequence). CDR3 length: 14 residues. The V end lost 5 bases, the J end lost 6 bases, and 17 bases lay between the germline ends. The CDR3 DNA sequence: TGTGCCAGCAGCCCCATTGGGCCTCGGGGCGAGCAGTACTTC. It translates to CASSPIGPRGEQYF.

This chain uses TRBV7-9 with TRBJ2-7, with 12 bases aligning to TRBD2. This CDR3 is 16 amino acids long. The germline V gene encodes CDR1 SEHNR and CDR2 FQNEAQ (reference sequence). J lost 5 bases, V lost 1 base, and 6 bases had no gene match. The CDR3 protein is CASSLEGLAGRNEQYF. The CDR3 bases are TGTGCCAGCAGCTTAGAGGGACTAGCGGGTAGGAACGAGCAGTACTTC.

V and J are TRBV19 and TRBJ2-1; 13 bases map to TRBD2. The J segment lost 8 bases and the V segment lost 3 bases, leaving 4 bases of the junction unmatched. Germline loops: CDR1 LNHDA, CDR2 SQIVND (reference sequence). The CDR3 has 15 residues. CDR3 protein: CASSMSGLAGDEQFF. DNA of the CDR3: TGTGCCAGTAGTATGTCAGGACTAGCGGGAGATGAGCAGTTCTTC.

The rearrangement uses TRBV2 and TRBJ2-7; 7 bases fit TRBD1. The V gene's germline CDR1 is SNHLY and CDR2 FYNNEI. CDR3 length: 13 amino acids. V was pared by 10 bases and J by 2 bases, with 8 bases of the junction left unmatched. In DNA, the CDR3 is TGTGCCACAACAGGGGAAATCGCCTACGAGCAGTACTTC. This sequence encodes CATTGEIAYEQYF. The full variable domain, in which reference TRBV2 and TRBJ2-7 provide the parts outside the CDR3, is EPEVTQTPSHQVTQMGQEVILRCVPISNHLYFYWYRQILGQKVEFLVSFYNNEISEKSEIFDDQFSVERPDGSNFTLKIRSTKLEDSAMYFCATTGEIAYEQYFGPGTRLTVT.

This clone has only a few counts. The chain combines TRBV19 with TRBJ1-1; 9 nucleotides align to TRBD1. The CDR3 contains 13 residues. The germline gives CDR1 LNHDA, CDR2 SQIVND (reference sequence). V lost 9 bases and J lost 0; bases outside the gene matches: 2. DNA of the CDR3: TGTGCCAGCGGGACAGGGCTGAACACTGAAGCTTTCTTT. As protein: CASGTGLNTEAFF.

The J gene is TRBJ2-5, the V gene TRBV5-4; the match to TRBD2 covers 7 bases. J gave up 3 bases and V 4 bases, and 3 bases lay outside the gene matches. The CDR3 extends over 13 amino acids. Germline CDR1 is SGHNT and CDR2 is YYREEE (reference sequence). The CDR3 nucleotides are TGTGCCAGCAGCCGTGCGGGGGAAGAGACCCAGTACTTC. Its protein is CASSRAGEETQYF. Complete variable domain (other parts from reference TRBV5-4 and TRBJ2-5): ETGVTQSPTHLIKTRGQQVTLRCSSQSGHNTVSWYQQALGQGPQFIFQYYREEENGRGNFPPRFSGLQFPNYSSELNVNALELDDSALYLCASSRAGEETQYFGPGTRLLVL.

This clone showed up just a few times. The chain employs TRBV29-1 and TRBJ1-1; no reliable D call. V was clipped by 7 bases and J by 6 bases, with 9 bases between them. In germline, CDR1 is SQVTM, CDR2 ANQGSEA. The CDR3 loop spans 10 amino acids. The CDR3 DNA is TGCAGCGCAACGTACGCTGAAGCTTTCTTT. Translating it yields CSATYAEAFF.

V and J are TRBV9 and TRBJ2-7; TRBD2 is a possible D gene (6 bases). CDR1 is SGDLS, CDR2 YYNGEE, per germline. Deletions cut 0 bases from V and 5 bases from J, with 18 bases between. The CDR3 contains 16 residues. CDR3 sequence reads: CASSVESEGSDDEQYF. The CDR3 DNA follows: TGTGCCAGCAGCGTAGAATCGGAGGGTTCCGACGACGAGCAGTACTTC. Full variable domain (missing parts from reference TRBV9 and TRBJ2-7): DSGVTQTPKHLITATGQRVTLRCSPRSGDLSVYWYQQSLDQGLQFLIQYYNGEERAKGNILERFSAQQFPDLHSELNLSSLELGDSALYFCASSVESEGSDDEQYFGPGTRLTVT.

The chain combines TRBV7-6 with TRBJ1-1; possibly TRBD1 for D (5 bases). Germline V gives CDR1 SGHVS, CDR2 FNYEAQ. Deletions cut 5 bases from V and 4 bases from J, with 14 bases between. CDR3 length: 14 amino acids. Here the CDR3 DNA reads TGTGCCAGCAGCCCCAGGGCCCCGGGCACTGAAGCTTTCTTT. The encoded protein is CASSPRAPGTEAFF.

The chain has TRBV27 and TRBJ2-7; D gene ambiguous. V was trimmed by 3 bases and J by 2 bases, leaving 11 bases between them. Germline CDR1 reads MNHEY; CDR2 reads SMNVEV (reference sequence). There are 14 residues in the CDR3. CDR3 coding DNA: TGTGCCAGCAGTTTTGTAAGGGAACCCTACGAGCAGTACTTC. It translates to CASSFVREPYEQYF.

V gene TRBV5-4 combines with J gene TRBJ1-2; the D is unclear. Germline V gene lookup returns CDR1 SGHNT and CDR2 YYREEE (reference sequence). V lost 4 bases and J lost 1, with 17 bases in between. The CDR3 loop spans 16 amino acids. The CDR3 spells CASSPLGSEGNYGYTF. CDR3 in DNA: TGTGCCAGCAGCCCGCTCGGGTCGGAAGGTAACTATGGCTACACCTTC.

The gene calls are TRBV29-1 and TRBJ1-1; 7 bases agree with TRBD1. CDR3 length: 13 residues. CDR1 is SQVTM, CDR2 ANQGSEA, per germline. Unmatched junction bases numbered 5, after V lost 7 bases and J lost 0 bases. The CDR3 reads CSDWDRLNTEAFF. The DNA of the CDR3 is TGCAGCGACTGGGACAGATTGAACACTGAAGCTTTCTTT.